These T cell receptor beta chains were read from a single sample in a study of beta chain features in type 1 diabetes. Method: immunoSEQ multiplex PCR; TCRdb's copy keeps in-frame clones and lacks some. Altogether tens of thousands of clones are present, approximately 61% being singletons, with the ten largest covering approximately 1.7%. Sequenced input: Tregs from blood. These receptors all stem from a man younger than 45 with type 1 diabetes. Some clones in this sample may be carry-over from other donors' samples. Each CDR3 is given with its conserved first and last residue. A D gene is named only where the DNA matches it firmly. Clone sizes are given selectively: once, few, many, or a class where the clone is expanded.

clone_size: NA
d_call: NA
j_call: TRBJ2-3
v_call: TRBV7-2
cdr3_aa: CASSSHNSADTQYF
cdr3_nt: TGTGCCAGCAGTTCACATAATTCCGCAGATACGCAGTATTTT

clone_size: NA
d_call: TRBD2
j_call: TRBJ2-1
v_call: TRBV4-2
cdr3_aa: CASSQDGLAVEQFF
cdr3_nt: TGTGCCAGCAGCCAAGATGGACTAGCGGTTGAGCAGTTCTTC

clone_size: NA
d_call: TRBD1
j_call: TRBJ2-7
v_call: TRBV6-5
cdr3_aa: CASSPGQMNYEQYF
cdr3_nt: TGTGCCAGCAGTCCGGGACAGATGAACTACGAGCAGTACTTC

clone_size: once
d_call: TRBD1
j_call: TRBJ2-6
v_call: TRBV28
cdr3_aa: CASRQTGVGANVLTF
cdr3_nt: TGTGCCAGCAGACAAACAGGGGTCGGGGCCAACGTCCTGACTTTC

clone_size: NA
d_call: TRBD2
j_call: TRBJ2-1
v_call: TRBV25-1
cdr3_aa: CASRGPWGRGEQFF
cdr3_nt: TGTGCCAGCAGGGGGCCGTGGGGGAGGGGTGAGCAGTTCTTC

clone_size: NA
d_call: TRBD1
j_call: TRBJ2-3
v_call: TRBV6-6
cdr3_aa: CASSRGQGGTDTQYF
cdr3_nt: TGTGCCAGCAGCCGGGGACAGGGGGGCACAGATACGCAGTATTTT

clone_size: NA
d_call: NA
j_call: TRBJ2-7
v_call: TRBV6-1
cdr3_aa: CASSEGSISYEQYF
cdr3_nt: TGTGCCAGCAGTGAAGGCAGTATCTCCTACGAGCAGTACTTC

clone_size: NA
d_call: TRBD1
j_call: TRBJ1-5
v_call: TRBV2
cdr3_aa: CASSYRQGSNQPQHF
cdr3_nt: TGTGCCAGCAGTTACAGACAGGGTAGCAATCAGCCCCAGCATTTT

clone_size: NA
d_call: NA
j_call: TRBJ2-7
v_call: TRBV18
cdr3_aa: CASSPLGASGHEQYF
cdr3_nt: TGTGCCAGCTCACCATTGGGGGCTTCAGGCCACGAGCAGTACTTC

clone_size: few
d_call: NA
j_call: TRBJ2-7
v_call: TRBV14
cdr3_aa: CASSPGQRYTYEQYF
cdr3_nt: TGTGCCAGCAGCCCCGGCCAGCGGTATACCTACGAGCAGTACTTC